Listed below are T cell receptor beta chains from one sample, sequenced in a study of cytomegalovirus exposure and HLA in healthy donors. Sequenced by immunoSEQ multiplex PCR; TCRdb stores in-frame clones only, minus some. The sample has 120,000 to 150,000 clones; more than 70% are singletons. The material sequenced was PBMCs. These receptors were collected from a middle-aged woman in good health and CMV-seronegative. Both conserved end residues are part of each CDR3. A D gene is named only where the DNA matches it firmly. A row's size may be missing; if present it is once, few, many or a size class.

V,D,J,size,CDR3,DNA
TRBV6-5,NA,TRBJ1-5,NA,CASSASGGANQPQHF,TGTGCCAGCAGTGCCTCTGGGGGGGCCAATCAGCCCCAGCATTTT
TRBV9,TRBD2,TRBJ2-2,once,CASSGQSGLAGQVGELFF,TGTGCCAGCAGCGGCCAGTCGGGACTAGCGGGGCAGGTCGGGGAGCTGTTTTTT
TRBV5-4,TRBD2,TRBJ2-7,NA,CASSLDLGLAGGPRSHEQYF,TGTGCCAGCAGCTTGGACCTTGGCCTAGCGGGAGGGCCCAGGTCCCACGAGCAGTACTTC
TRBV7-8,TRBD2,TRBJ2-3,NA,CASSLRTSGGGRTDTQYF,TGTGCCAGCAGCCTACGGACTAGCGGGGGGGGGCGCACAGATACGCAGTATTTT
TRBV27,NA,TRBJ1-2,few,CASSSGMNYGYTF,TGTGCCAGCAGTTCCGGTATGAACTATGGCTACACCTTC
TRBV2,NA,TRBJ2-3,NA,CASIARASTDTQYF,TGTGCCAGCATCGCGAGGGCTTCCACAGATACGCAGTATTTT
TRBV11-2,NA,TRBJ2-5,NA,CASSLDLETQYF,TGTGCCAGCAGCTTAGATCTGGAGACCCAGTACTTC
TRBV7-2,TRBD1,TRBJ1-2,NA,CASSADRVRGYTF,TGTGCCAGCAGCGCGGACAGGGTGCGTGGCTACACCTTC
TRBV2,NA,TRBJ1-5,NA,CASSRDRTGQPQHF,TGTGCCAGCAGTCGTGACAGGACGGGTCAGCCCCAGCATTTT
TRBV29-1,NA,TRBJ1-1,few,CSVERRVLTEAFF,TGCAGCGTTGAGCGCAGGGTACTCACTGAAGCTTTCTTT
TRBV19,NA,TRBJ1-4,NA,CASSIGQGGLFF,TGTGCCAGTAGTATAGGGCAGGGCGGACTGTTTTTT
TRBV23-1,NA,TRBJ2-1,NA,CASSQSAGTEQFF,TGCGCCAGCAGTCAATCGGCAGGAACTGAGCAGTTCTTC
TRBV15,TRBD2,TRBJ2-1,NA,CATSRSASGNYNEQFF,TGTGCCACCAGCAGGTCGGCCAGCGGGAATTACAATGAGCAGTTCTTC
TRBV6-1,NA,TRBJ1-4,NA,CASNPLTTNEKLFF,TGTGCCAGCAACCCACTAACAACTAATGAAAAACTGTTTTTT
TRBV6-5,NA,TRBJ1-3,NA,CASSYAGGAGNTIYF,TGTGCCAGCAGTTACGCAGGAGGGGCAGGAAACACCATATATTTT
TRBV10-3,NA,TRBJ2-7,once,CAIRGGQLTYEQYF,TGTGCCATCAGGGGGGGACAGTTAACCTACGAGCAGTACTTC
TRBV2,TRBD2,TRBJ2-4,NA,CASRGGLAGSRAKNIQYF,TGTGCCAGCAGAGGAGGGCTAGCGGGGAGTCGAGCCAAAAACATTCAGTACTTC
TRBV6-4,TRBD1,TRBJ2-1,NA,CASSEQGRLNKGQFF,TGTGCCAGCAGTGAACAGGGGCGCTTAAATAAAGGGCAGTTCTTC
TRBV27,TRBD1,TRBJ1-4,NA,CASTITGGSNEKLFF,TGTGCCAGCACGATAACAGGGGGTAGTAATGAAAAACTGTTTTTT
TRBV4-2,TRBD1,TRBJ2-3,NA,CASSPMGQGYTDTQYF,TGTGCCAGCAGCCCTATGGGACAGGGCTACACAGATACGCAGTATTTT
TRBV27,TRBD2,TRBJ2-7,once,CASSLGTSGRRAEQYF,TGTGCCAGCAGTTTAGGGACTAGCGGGAGGAGGGCCGAGCAGTACTTC
TRBV6-5,TRBD1,TRBJ2-7,few,CASSLGQGSHYEQYF,TGTGCCAGCAGTTTAGGACAGGGGTCCCACTACGAGCAGTACTTC
TRBV9,NA,TRBJ1-1,NA,CATPRVPRGTEAFF,TGTGCCACCCCACGTGTCCCCCGAGGCACTGAAGCTTTCTTT
TRBV20-1,NA,TRBJ2-1,NA,CSARRNEQFF,TGCAGTGCTAGGCGTAATGAGCAGTTCTTC
TRBV5-1,TRBD1,TRBJ2-7,NA,CASSLVPGQRYEQYF,TGCGCCAGCAGCTTGGTCCCGGGACAGCGATACGAGCAGTACTTC
TRBV7-8,TRBD1,TRBJ2-2,NA,CATRSVDRATGELFF,TGTGCCACCCGCTCTGTCGACAGGGCCACCGGGGAGCTGTTTTTT
TRBV25-1,NA,TRBJ1-1,NA,CASSEYILGGEIEAFF,TGTGCCAGCAGTGAATATATTTTGGGGGGTGAGATTGAAGCTTTCTTT
TRBV10-3,NA,TRBJ2-7,NA,CASSYEGDSSYEQYF,TGTGCCAGCAGTTACGAGGGCGACTCATCCTACGAGCAGTACTTC
TRBV5-4,NA,TRBJ2-7,NA,CASSFSGGTVTKQYF,TGTGCCAGCAGCTTTAGTGGGGGGACGGTCACAAAACAGTACTTC
TRBV28,NA,TRBJ1-3,NA,CASSLRSDTIYF,TGTGCCAGCAGTTTAAGAAGCGACACCATATATTTT
TRBV19,TRBD1,TRBJ1-1,NA,CASDRVGVTEAFF,TGTGCCAGCGACAGGGTCGGCGTCACTGAAGCTTTCTTT
TRBV20-1,NA,TRBJ2-5,few,CSARQGETQYF,TGCAGTGCTAGGCAGGGCGAGACCCAGTACTTC
TRBV15,NA,TRBJ2-1,NA,CATSREAQEDEQFF,TGTGCCACCAGCAGAGAGGCGCAGGAGGATGAGCAGTTCTTC
TRBV5-1,TRBD2,TRBJ2-3,NA,CASSSAGGSTDTQYF,TGCGCCAGCAGCTCAGCGGGGGGTAGCACAGATACGCAGTATTTT
TRBV11-3,NA,TRBJ2-1,few,CASSFSGPYNEQFF,TGTGCCAGCAGCTTCAGCGGCCCTTACAATGAGCAGTTCTTC
TRBV6-4,NA,TRBJ1-6,once,CASSETAGSPLHF,TGTGCCAGCAGTGAGACAGCGGGTTCACCCCTCCACTTT
TRBV5-1,TRBD2,TRBJ2-1,NA,CASSLRPSGDGEQFF,TGCGCCAGCAGCTTGAGGCCTAGCGGGGACGGTGAGCAGTTCTTC
TRBV6-5,NA,TRBJ1-2,NA,CASSYLPNYTGYGYTF,TGTGCCAGCAGTTACCTACCGAATTACACAGGGTATGGCTACACCTTC